This T cell receptor (beta chain) was recorded in a study of cytomegalovirus exposure and HLA in healthy donors. Study-level findings and limits: An assumption of roughly uniform sequencing depth across donors underlay the presence/absence analyses. A list of 164 TCR beta chains associated with cytomegalovirus was given. While the bulk of TCR sequences proved rare, some public TCRs turned up in many donors.

As regards this clone: Its target is not known.

CDR1 and CDR2 from the germline V gene are SGHNT and YYREEE (reference sequence). The CDR3 runs to 15 residues. V was clipped by 3 bases and J by 1 base, with 13 bases between them. The PCR made use of 60 Vbeta and 13 Jbeta primers. Profiling relied on immunoSEQ multiplex PCR, and the TCRdb table lists in-frame clones only, not all of them. Here the sample spans under 200,000 clones, 70% to 80% being singletons. This rearrangement joins TRBV5-4 to TRBJ2-5; perhaps TRBD2 as D (5 bases). The sequence was collected from a man aged 60 to 69 in good health and CMV-seronegative. Sequenced input: PBMCs. CDR3 sequence: CASSSVSSGQETQYF. CDR3 in DNA: TGTGCCAGCAGCTCGGTTTCGAGCGGCCAAGAGACCCAGTACTTC.